Listed below are T cell receptor beta chains from one sample, sequenced in a study of blood T cell repertoires in COVID-19. The protocol was immunoSEQ multiplex PCR, while the TCRdb copy is restricted to in-frame clones and leaves out a portion. Of 240,000 or so clones listed, more than 80% are singletons. The sample taken for sequencing was PBMCs or T cells enriched from blood (not recorded which). The receptors here all came from a man aged 45 to 65 who had been exposed to COVID-19. Each CDR3 is given with its conserved first and last residue. Fields, in order: clone size, CDR3 length, D gene, V gene, J gene, CDR3 protein, CDR3 DNA. The D gene is left open where the match is weak. Some rows have no size entry. The others give once, few or many, or a class for an expanded clone.

.,13,.,TRBV7-3,TRBJ2-5,CASSLRVRETQYF,TGTGCCAGCAGCCTCCGGGTTCGGGAGACCCAGTACTTC
.,13,TRBD1,TRBV5-3,TRBJ1-5,CARFQGAVQPQHF,TGTGCCAGATTCCAGGGGGCAGTTCAGCCCCAGCATTTT
few,14,.,TRBV30,TRBJ1-3,CAWSVQGAGNTIYF,TGTGCCTGGAGTGTACAGGGAGCAGGAAACACCATATATTTT
.,13,.,TRBV6-1,TRBJ2-4,CASSEREKNIQYF,TGTGCCAGCAGTGAAAGGGAGAAGAACATTCAGTACTTC
.,16,TRBD1,TRBV6-2/TRBV6-3,TRBJ2-1,CASSYGGQGTYNEQFF,TGTGCCAGCAGTTATGGGGGACAGGGAACCTACAATGAGCAGTTCTTC
.,15,TRBD1,TRBV20-1,TRBJ1-1,CSASRGRQGALAAFF,TGCAGTGCTAGTAGAGGAAGACAGGGGGCTCTGGCGGCTTTCTTT
.,13,.,TRBV7-6,TRBJ1-2,CASSPRRGGGYTF,TGTGCCAGCAGCCCCCGACGGGGTGGTGGCTACACCTTC
.,16,TRBD1,TRBV18,TRBJ1-3,CASSESGTGGGNTIYF,TGTGCCAGCTCAGAATCCGGGACAGGGGGAGGAAACACCATATATTTT
.,13,.,TRBV7-9,TRBJ1-3,CASRAGSGNTIYF,TGTGCCAGCAGGGCAGGCTCTGGAAACACCATATATTTT
.,14,.,TRBV4-1,TRBJ1-1,CASSQDRTNTEAFF,TGCGCCAGCAGCCAAGATCGAACAAACACTGAAGCTTTCTTT
.,15,TRBD2,TRBV6-6,TRBJ2-5,CASSLLAGVQETQYF,TGTGCCAGCAGTTTACTAGCGGGGGTACAAGAGACCCAGTACTTC
.,13,TRBD1,TRBV4-1,TRBJ1-3,CASSQVRGYTIYF,TGCGCCAGCAGCCAGGTCAGGGGGTACACCATATATTTT
.,14,.,TRBV11-2,TRBJ1-5,CASSDGTPYQPQHF,TGTGCCAGCAGCGACGGGACTCCCTATCAGCCCCAGCATTTT
.,13,.,TRBV7-2,TRBJ1-2,CASSLVTEEGYTF,TGTGCCAGCAGCTTAGTGACGGAGGAGGGCTACACCTTC
once,16,.,TRBV5-4,TRBJ1-2,CASSLNPGQRVYGYTF,TGTGCCAGCAGCTTGAATCCAGGGCAGAGAGTCTATGGCTACACCTTC
.,16,TRBD1,TRBV10-3,TRBJ2-2,CAISESEAGGVGELFF,TGTGCCATCAGTGAGTCGGAGGCAGGGGGTGTCGGGGAGCTGTTTTTT
.,17,.,TRBV9,TRBJ2-1,CASSGRRAESSYNEQFF,TGTGCCAGCAGCGGGCGAAGAGCGGAGAGCTCCTACAATGAGCAGTTCTTC
.,16,.,TRBV2,TRBJ2-3,CASSKNRQPSTDTQYF,TGTGCCAGCAGTAAAAACAGGCAACCTAGCACAGATACGCAGTATTTT